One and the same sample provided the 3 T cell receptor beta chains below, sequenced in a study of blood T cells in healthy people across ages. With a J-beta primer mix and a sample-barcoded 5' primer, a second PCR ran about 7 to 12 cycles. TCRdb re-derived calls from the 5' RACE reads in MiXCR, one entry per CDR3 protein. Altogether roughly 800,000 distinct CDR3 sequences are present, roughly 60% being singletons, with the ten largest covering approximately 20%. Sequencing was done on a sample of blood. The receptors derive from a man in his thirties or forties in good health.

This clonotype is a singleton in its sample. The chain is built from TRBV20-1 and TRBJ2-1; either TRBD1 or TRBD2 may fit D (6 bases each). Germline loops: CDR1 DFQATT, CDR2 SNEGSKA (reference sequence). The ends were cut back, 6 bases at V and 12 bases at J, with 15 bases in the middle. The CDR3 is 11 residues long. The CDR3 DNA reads TGCAGTGCGACCGAGGGGGGCGGGCAGTTCTTC. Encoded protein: CSATEGGGQFF.

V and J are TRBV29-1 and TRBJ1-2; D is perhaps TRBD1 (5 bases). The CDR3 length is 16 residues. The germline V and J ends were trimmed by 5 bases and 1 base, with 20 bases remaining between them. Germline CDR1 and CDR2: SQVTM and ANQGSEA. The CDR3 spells CSVRDSFHPFNYGYTF. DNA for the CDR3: TGCAGCGTTCGAGACAGTTTCCACCCCTTTAACTATGGCTACACCTTC.

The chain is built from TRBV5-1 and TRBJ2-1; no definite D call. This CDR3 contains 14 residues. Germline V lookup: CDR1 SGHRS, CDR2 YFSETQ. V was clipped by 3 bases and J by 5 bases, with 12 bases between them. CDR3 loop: CASSWGRENNEQFF. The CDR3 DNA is TGCGCCAGCAGCTGGGGAAGGGAAAACAATGAGCAGTTCTTC.